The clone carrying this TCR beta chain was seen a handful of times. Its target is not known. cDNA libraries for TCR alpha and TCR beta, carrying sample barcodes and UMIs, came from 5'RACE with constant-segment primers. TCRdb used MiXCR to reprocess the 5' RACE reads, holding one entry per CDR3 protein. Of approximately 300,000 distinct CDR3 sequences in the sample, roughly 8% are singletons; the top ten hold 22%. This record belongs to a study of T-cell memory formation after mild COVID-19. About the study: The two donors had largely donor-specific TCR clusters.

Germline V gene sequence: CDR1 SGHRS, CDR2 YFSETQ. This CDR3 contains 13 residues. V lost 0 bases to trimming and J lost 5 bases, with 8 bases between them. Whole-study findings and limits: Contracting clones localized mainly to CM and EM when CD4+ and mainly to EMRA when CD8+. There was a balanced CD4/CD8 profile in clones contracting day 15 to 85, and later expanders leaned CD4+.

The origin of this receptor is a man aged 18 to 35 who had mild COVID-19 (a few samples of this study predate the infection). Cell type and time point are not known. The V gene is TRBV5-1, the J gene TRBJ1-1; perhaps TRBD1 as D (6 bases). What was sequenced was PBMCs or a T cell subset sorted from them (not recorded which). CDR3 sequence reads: CASSLADRTEAFF. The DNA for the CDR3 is TGCGCCAGCAGCTTGGCGGACAGAACTGAAGCTTTCTTT.